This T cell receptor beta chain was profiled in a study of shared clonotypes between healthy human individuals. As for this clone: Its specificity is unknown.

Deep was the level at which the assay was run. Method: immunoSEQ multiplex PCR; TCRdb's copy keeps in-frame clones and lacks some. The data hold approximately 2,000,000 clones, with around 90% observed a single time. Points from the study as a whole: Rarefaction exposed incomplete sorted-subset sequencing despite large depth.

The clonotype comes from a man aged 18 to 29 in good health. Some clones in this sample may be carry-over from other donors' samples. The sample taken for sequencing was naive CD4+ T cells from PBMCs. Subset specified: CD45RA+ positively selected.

This chain's CDR3 is CASSLGSGYEQYF. The CDR3 DNA reads TGTGCCAGCAGCTTGGGTAGCGGCTACGAGCAGTACTTC. V and J are TRBV5-4 and TRBJ2-5, with D perhaps TRBD2 (6 bases). The closer fit of TRBJ2-7 to the DNA end suggests the J call may be wrong. This CDR3 comprises 13 residues. Germline V gives CDR1 SGHNT, CDR2 YYREEE (reference sequence).